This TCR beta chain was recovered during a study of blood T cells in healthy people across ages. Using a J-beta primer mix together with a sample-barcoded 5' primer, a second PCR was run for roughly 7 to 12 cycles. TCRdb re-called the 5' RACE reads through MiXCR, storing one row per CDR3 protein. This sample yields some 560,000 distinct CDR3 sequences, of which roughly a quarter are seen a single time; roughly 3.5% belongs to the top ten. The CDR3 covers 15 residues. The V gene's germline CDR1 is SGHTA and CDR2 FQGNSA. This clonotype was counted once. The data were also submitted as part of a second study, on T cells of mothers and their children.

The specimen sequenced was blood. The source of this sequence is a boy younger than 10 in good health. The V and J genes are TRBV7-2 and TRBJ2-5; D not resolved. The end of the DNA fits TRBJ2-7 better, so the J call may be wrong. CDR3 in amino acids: CASSPTAVSSYEQYF. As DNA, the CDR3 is TGTGCCAGCAGCCCCACCGCGGTTAGCTCCTACGAGCAGTACTTC.